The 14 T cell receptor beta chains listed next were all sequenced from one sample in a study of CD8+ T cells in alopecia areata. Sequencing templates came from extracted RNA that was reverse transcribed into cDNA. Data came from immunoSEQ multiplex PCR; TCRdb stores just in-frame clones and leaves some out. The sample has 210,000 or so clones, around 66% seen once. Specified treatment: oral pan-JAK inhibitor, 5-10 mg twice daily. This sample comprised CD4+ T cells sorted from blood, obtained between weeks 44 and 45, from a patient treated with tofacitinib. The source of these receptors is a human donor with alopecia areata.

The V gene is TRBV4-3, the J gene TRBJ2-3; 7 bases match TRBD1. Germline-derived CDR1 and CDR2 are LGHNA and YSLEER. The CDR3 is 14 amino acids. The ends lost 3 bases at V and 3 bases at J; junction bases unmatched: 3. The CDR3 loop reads CASSHDRETDTQYF. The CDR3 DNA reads TGCGCCAGCAGCCATGACAGGGAAACAGATACGCAGTATTTT.

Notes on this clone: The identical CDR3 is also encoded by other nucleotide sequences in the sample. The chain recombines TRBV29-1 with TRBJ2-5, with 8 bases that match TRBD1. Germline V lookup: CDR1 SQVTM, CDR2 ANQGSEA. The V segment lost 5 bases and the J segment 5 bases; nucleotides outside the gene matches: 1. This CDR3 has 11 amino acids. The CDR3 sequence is CSVRQGETQYF. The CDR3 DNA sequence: TGCAGCGTTAGACAGGGGGAGACCCAGTACTTC. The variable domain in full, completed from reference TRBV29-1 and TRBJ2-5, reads SAVISQKPSRDICQRGTSLTIQCQVDSQVTMMFWYRQQPGQSLTLIATANQGSEATYESGFVIDKFPISRPNLTFSTLTVSNMSPEDSSIYLCSVRQGETQYFGPGTRLLVL.

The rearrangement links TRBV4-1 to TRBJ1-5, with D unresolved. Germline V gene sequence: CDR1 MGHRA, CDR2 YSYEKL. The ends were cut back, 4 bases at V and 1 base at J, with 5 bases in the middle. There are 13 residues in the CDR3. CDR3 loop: CASSRPSNQPQHF. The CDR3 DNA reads TGCGCCAGCAGCCGACCCAGCAATCAGCCCCAGCATTTT.

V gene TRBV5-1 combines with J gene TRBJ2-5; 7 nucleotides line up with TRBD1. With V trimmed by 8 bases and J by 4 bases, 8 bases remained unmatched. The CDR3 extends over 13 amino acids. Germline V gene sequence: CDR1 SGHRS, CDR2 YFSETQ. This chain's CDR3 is CASRPGQLETQYF. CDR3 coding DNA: TGCGCCAGTCGGCCGGGACAGTTAGAGACCCAGTACTTC.

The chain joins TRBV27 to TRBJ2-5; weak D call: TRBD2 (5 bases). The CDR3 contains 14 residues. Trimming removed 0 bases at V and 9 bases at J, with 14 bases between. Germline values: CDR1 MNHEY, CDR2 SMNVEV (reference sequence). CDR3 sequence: CASSLSAGARAQYF. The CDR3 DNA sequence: TGTGCCAGCAGTTTATCCGCTGGCGCGCGGGCCCAGTACTTC.

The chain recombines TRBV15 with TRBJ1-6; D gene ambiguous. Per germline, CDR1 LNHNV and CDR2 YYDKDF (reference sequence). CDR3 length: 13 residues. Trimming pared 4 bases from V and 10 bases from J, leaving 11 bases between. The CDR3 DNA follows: TGTGCCACCAGCAAACCCGAAGACTCACCCCTCCACTTT. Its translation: CATSKPEDSPLHF.

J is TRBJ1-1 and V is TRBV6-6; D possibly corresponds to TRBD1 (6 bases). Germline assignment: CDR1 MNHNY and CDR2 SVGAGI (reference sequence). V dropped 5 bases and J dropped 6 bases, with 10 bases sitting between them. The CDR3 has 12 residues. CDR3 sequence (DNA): TGTGCCAGCAGTCGACAGGTCGCTGAAGCTTTCTTT. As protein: CASSRQVAEAFF.

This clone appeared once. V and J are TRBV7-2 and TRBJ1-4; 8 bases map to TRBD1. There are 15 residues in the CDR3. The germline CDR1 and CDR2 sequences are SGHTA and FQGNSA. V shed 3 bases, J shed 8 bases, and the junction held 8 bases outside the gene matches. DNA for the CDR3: TGTGCCAGCAGCTTTTGGGGACAGGAGGGAGAAAAACTGTTTTTT. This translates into CASSFWGQEGEKLFF.

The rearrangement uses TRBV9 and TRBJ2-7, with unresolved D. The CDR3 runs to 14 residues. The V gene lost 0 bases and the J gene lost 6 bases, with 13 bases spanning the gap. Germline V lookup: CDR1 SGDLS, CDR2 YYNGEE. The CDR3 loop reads CASSVGTQQAEQYF. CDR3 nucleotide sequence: TGTGCCAGCAGCGTAGGGACCCAGCAAGCCGAGCAGTACTTC.

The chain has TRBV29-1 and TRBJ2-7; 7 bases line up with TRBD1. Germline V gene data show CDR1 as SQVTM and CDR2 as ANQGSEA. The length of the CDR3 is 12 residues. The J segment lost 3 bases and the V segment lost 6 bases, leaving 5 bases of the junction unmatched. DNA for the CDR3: TGCAGCGTAAAGGGACAGCTCTACGAGCAGTACTTC. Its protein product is CSVKGQLYEQYF.

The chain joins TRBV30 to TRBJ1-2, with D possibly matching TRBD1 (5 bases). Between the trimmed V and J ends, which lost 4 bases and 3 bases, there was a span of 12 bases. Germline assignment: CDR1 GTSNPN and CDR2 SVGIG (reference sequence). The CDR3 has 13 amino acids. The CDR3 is CAWTLGADYGYTF. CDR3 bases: TGTGCCTGGACCTTAGGGGCAGACTATGGCTACACCTTC.

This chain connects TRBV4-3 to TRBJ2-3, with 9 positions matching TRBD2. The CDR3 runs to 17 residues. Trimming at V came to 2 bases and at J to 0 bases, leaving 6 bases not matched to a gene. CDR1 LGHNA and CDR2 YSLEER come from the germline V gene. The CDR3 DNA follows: TGCGCCAGCAGCCAATATCTAGCGGGGACTAGCACAGATACGCAGTATTTT. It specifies CASSQYLAGTSTDTQYF.

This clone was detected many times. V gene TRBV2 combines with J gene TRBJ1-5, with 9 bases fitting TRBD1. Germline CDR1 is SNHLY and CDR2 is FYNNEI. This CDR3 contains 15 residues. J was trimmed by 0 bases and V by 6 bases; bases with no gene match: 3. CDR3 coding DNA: TGTGCCAGCAGCATACAGGGGGCTAGCAATCAGCCCCAGCATTTT. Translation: CASSIQGASNQPQHF.

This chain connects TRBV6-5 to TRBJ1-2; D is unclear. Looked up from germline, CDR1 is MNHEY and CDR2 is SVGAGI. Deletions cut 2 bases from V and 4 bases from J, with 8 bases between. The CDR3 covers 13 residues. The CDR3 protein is CASSYGVSYGYTF. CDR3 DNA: TGTGCCAGCAGTTACGGGGTTTCCTATGGCTACACCTTC.